These 24 T cell receptor beta chains came from one sample sequenced in a study of blood T cells in healthy people across ages (dated by TCRdb to the mid-2010s). The library was built by means of 5' RACE. Sequenced on an Illumina HiSeq 2500. The second PCR ran for about 6 to 11 cycles and used a J-beta primer mix along with a sample-barcoded 5' primer. Clones were called with MiXCR by TCRdb after fastp trimmed the public reads at Q25, and only in-frame beta chains were retained. Rows are combined by CDR3 protein, so each entry shows the most common genes and DNA. For this sample there are about 640,000 distinct CDR3 sequences; roughly 58% appear just once. More than 35% of the sample is in the top ten clones. The specimen was blood. The source of these receptors is a man aged 60 to 75 in good health.

This clonotype was picked up a small number of times. The chain combines TRBV3-1 with TRBJ2-1; 7 bases map to TRBD1. J lost 9 bases, V lost 4 bases, and 6 bases had no gene match. Germline V gives CDR1 LGHDT, CDR2 YNNKEL (reference sequence). The CDR3 has 13 amino acids. CDR3 residues: CASSLRRGSEQFF. Here the CDR3 DNA reads TGTGCCAGCAGCCTCCGCAGGGGGAGTGAGCAGTTCTTC.

The chain combines TRBV7-9 with TRBJ2-4, with D perhaps being TRBD1 or TRBD2 (5 bases each). The DNA matches TRBJ2-5 better at its end, which makes the J call doubtful. Germline V CDR1 and CDR2: SEHNR, FQNEAQ (reference sequence). CDR3 length equals 13 residues. The CDR3 spells CASSPEWGETQYF. For the CDR3, the DNA is TGTGCCAGCAGCCCCGAATGGGGGGAGACCCAGTACTTC.

The chain links TRBV12-3 or TRBV12-4 to TRBJ2-3; no definite D call. V was cut by 3 bases and J by 0 bases, with 13 bases left in between. The CDR3 has 16 amino acids. In nucleotides, the CDR3 is TGTGCCAGCAGTTTTGGGATCGGTGCTAGCACAGATACGCAGTATTTT. Protein: CASSFGIGASTDTQYF.

This clonotype appeared a single time. V usage is TRBV6-2 or TRBV6-3 and J usage is TRBJ2-1; 13 bases match TRBD2. The germline V gene has CDR1 MNHEY and CDR2 SVGEGT. The length of the CDR3 is 17 residues. V was pared by 6 bases and J by 8 bases, with 13 bases of the junction left unmatched. The CDR3: CASRREPGTSGKHEQFF. CDR3 bases: TGTGCCAGCAGGCGGGAGCCTGGGACTAGCGGGAAACATGAGCAGTTCTTC.

This clonotype was recorded only once. The gene calls are TRBV20-1 and TRBJ1-6, with D unresolved. V lost 3 bases, J lost 7 bases, and 7 bases lay in between. Germline loops: CDR1 DFQATT, CDR2 SNEGSKA (reference sequence). The CDR3 covers 12 residues. The CDR3 sequence is CSASGWNSPLHF. The CDR3 DNA sequence: TGCAGTGCTAGTGGATGGAATTCACCCCTCCACTTT.

The chain recombines TRBV6-6 with TRBJ2-5; D perhaps matches TRBD2 (6 bases). Germline loops: CDR1 MNHNY, CDR2 SVGAGI (reference sequence). The CDR3 has 14 residues. V was cut by 0 bases and J by 4 bases, with 9 bases left in between. CDR3 loop: CASSYSGGGETQYF. The CDR3 nucleotides are TGTGCCAGCAGTTACTCGGGGGGTGGAGAGACCCAGTACTTC.

The V call is TRBV2, the J call TRBJ2-7; D possibly corresponds to TRBD2 (5 bases). CDR1 SNHLY and CDR2 FYNNEI come from the germline V gene. V was trimmed by 5 bases and J by 2 bases, leaving 13 bases between them. This CDR3 is 14 amino acids long. The CDR3, as DNA: TGTGCCAGCAGTCGGACTCTTCCTACCTACGAGCAGTACTTC. Amino acid sequence: CASSRTLPTYEQYF.

This chain connects TRBV11-1 to TRBJ1-2, with a possible D match to TRBD1 (5 bases). Trimming cost V 5 bases and J 4 bases, with 14 bases left between them. The CDR3 consists of 14 residues. Looked up from germline, CDR1 is SGHAT and CDR2 is FQDESV (reference sequence). The CDR3 sequence: CASSPRAGPYGYTF. As DNA, the CDR3 is TGTGCCAGCAGCCCGAGGGCAGGGCCCTATGGCTACACCTTC.

For this clonotype: This may be a read error, as it is one base from a much larger clone. The chain recombines TRBV6-6 with TRBJ2-5; TRBD2 aligns across 10 bases. CDR3 length: 14 amino acids. CDR1 and CDR2 from the germline V gene are MNHNY and SVGAGI (reference sequence). V lost 8 bases, J lost 11 bases, and 14 bases stayed unmatched. CDR3 sequence: CASCAGTSAGEQYF. CDR3 sequence (DNA): TGTGCCAGCTGTGCCGGGACTAGCGCGGGGGAGCAGTACTTC.

A few counts support this clonotype. V is TRBV24-1 and J is TRBJ2-5, with D perhaps TRBD2 (5 bases). With 4 bases removed from V and 5 bases from J, the gap between germline ends came to 13 bases. This CDR3 spans 14 amino acids. Looked up from germline, CDR1 is KGHDR and CDR2 is SFDVKD. CDR3 sequence (DNA): TGTGCCACCAGTGACTCTAGGACTGTCGAGACCCAGTACTTC. Translated, it gives CATSDSRTVETQYF.

The chain uses TRBV3-1 and TRBJ1-6, with unresolved D. The germline gives CDR1 LGHDT, CDR2 YNNKEL (reference sequence). This CDR3 is 14 amino acids long. V was shortened by 4 bases and J by 9 bases, with 13 bases between the two germline ends. The CDR3 here is CASSPLGRSSPLHF. CDR3 nucleotides: TGTGCCAGCAGCCCCTTAGGGCGAAGTTCACCCCTCCACTTT.

V is TRBV5-1 and J is TRBJ2-6, with D possibly matching TRBD2 (5 bases). The CDR3 has 18 residues. Germline loops: CDR1 SGHRS, CDR2 YFSETQ. V was cut by 10 bases and J by 0 bases, with 23 bases left in between. CDR3 sequence (DNA): TGCGCCGGTAGCTTGTCCGGGGTCCCTCTCTCTGGGGCCAACGTCCTGACTTTC. Residues: CAGSLSGVPLSGANVLTF.

The chain links TRBV4-2 to TRBJ1-6, with D tentatively TRBD1 (5 bases). In germline, CDR1 is LGHNA, CDR2 YNFKEQ. With 0 bases removed from V and 7 bases from J, the gap between germline ends came to 7 bases. This CDR3 has 14 amino acids. The chain's CDR3 is CASSQDWGNSPLHF. In DNA form, the CDR3 reads TGTGCCAGCAGCCAAGATTGGGGGAATTCACCCCTCCACTTT.

This clonotype was observed a single time. With a much larger clone just one base away, this may be a read error. This rearrangement joins TRBV10-3 to TRBJ2-7; 9 positions match TRBD1. The J call is uncertain, as TRBJ2-5 better fits the DNA end. Per the germline V gene, CDR1 is ENHRY and CDR2 is SYGVKD. This CDR3 has 14 amino acids. The CDR3 loop reads CAISSGQGQETQYF. For the CDR3, the DNA is TGTGCCATCAGCTCCGGACAGGGGCAAGAGACCCAGTACTTC.

A single count supports this clonotype. V and J are TRBV5-1 and TRBJ2-1, with 10 bases identical to TRBD2. Germline trimming cut 4 bases from V and 6 bases from J; bases unmatched to any gene: 10. The CDR3 runs to 16 residues. From germline, CDR1 is SGHRS and CDR2 YFSETQ. CDR3 in amino acids: CASSAGSSGGLNEQFF. Here the CDR3 DNA reads TGCGCCAGCAGCGCAGGATCTAGCGGGGGTCTCAATGAGCAGTTCTTC.

The CDR3 reads CASSTQAGGREDTQYF. CDR3 bases: TGTGCCAGCAGCACCCAAGCGGGGGGGCGGGAAGATACGCAGTATTTT. The V call is TRBV7-2, the J call TRBJ2-3, with 10 bases aligning to TRBD2. The CDR3 is made up of 16 amino acids. Germline V lookup: CDR1 SGHTA, CDR2 FQGNSA. Germline trimming cut 5 bases from V and 5 bases from J; bases unmatched to any gene: 10.

The J gene is TRBJ2-7, the V gene TRBV5-1; possible D gene TRBD1, 6 bases. The CDR3 totals 15 residues. Germline assignment: CDR1 SGHRS and CDR2 YFSETQ. The V and J ends lost 1 base and 7 bases respectively, with 18 bases between them. The CDR3 nucleotides are TGCGCCAGCAGCTTGACAGGGCTAAACTACAATGAGCAGTACTTC. It encodes CASSLTGLNYNEQYF.

The chain employs TRBV5-6 and TRBJ1-5; D is undetermined. Trimming stripped 1 base from V and 4 bases from J, with 12 bases between. Germline V gene data show CDR1 as SGHDT and CDR2 as YYEEEE. CDR3 length equals 15 residues. The CDR3 spells CASSLLGVRNQPQHF. The CDR3 DNA sequence: TGTGCCAGCAGCTTGCTCGGGGTTCGTAATCAGCCCCAGCATTTT.

This rearrangement joins TRBV7-9 to TRBJ1-4, with a tentative D call TRBD1 (5 bases). The ends were cut back, 5 bases at V and 7 bases at J, with 14 bases in the middle. CDR1 is SEHNR and CDR2 is FQNEAQ in the germline V gene (reference sequence). The CDR3 is 14 residues long. The CDR3 DNA is TGTGCCAGCAGCCACCCCGGGGCTGGTGAAAAACTGTTTTTT. Its translation: CASSHPGAGEKLFF.

Ten or more counts support this clonotype. V and J are TRBV28 and TRBJ2-5; unclear D gene. V lost 7 bases and J lost 4, with 10 bases in between. From germline, CDR1 is MDHEN and CDR2 SYDVKM. This CDR3 is built from 12 residues. This chain's CDR3 is CASNSIRETQYF. The CDR3 DNA sequence: TGTGCCAGCAATTCCATAAGAGAGACCCAGTACTTC.

The chain is built from TRBV25-1 and TRBJ2-1; 15 bases align to TRBD2. Germline assignment: CDR1 MGHDK and CDR2 SYGVNS. The length of the CDR3 is 19 residues. V lost 6 bases to trimming and J lost 0 bases; unmatched junction nucleotides: 9. In DNA form, the CDR3 reads TGTGCCAGCAGATCCGGGACTAGCGGGGGGCGGAGCTCCTACAATGAGCAGTTCTTC. As protein: CASRSGTSGGRSSYNEQFF. Together with reference TRBV25-1 and TRBJ2-1, the CDR3 gives the full variable domain: EADIYQTPRYLVIGTGKKITLECSQTMGHDKMYWYQQDPGMELHLIHYSYGVNSTEKGDLSSESTVSRIRTEHFPLTLESARPSHTSQYLCASRSGTSGGRSSYNEQFFGPGTRLTVL.

V gene TRBV20-1 combines with J gene TRBJ1-2; D is unclear. This CDR3 has 14 residues. Germline values: CDR1 DFQATT, CDR2 SNEGSKA (reference sequence). The V and J ends lost 6 bases and 0 bases respectively, with 14 bases between them. The chain's CDR3 is CSADRSLANYGYTF. The CDR3 nucleotides are TGCAGTGCCGACCGATCCTTAGCTAACTATGGCTACACCTTC.

In this sample, this clonotype turned up many times. One end of the junction varies from germline; a read error may be responsible. The rearrangement uses TRBV5-1 and TRBJ1-2; perhaps TRBD1 as D (5 bases). The CDR3 loop spans 13 amino acids. Looked up from germline, CDR1 is SGHRS and CDR2 is YFSETQ. CDR3 amino acids: CASSPGGGYGYTF. The CDR3 DNA reads as TGTGCCAGCAGCCCTGGCGGGGGCTATGGCTACACCTTC.

The rearrangement joins TRBV5-1 to TRBJ2-3; D is unresolved. This CDR3 has 16 amino acids. From germline, CDR1 is SGHRS and CDR2 YFSETQ. V dropped 4 bases and J dropped 3 bases, with 18 bases sitting between them. DNA of the CDR3: TGCGCCAGCAGCGCTAGAATAGCTACGGCTACAGATACGCAGTATTTT. Encoded protein: CASSARIATATDTQYF.